This T cell receptor (beta chain) stems from a study of blood T cell repertoires in COVID-19. Overall study context: Sites in the United States, Italy and Spain provided acute and convalescent COVID-19 samples. PBMCs, B-cell-depleted T cells, or T cells provided the cDNA or gDNA that made up the material.

There are 15 residues in the CDR3. Per germline, CDR1 PRHDT and CDR2 FYEKMQ (reference sequence). Remarks on this clone: At one end, the junction sequence differs from germline, possibly due to a read error.

Here immunoSEQ multiplex PCR was the method, and the copy in TCRdb shows in-frame clones only, minus some. The sample yields some 240,000 clones, around 83% seen once. This clonotype originated in a woman in her 40s who had recovered from COVID-19. Sequencing was done on a sample of peripheral blood. V gene TRBV13 combines with J gene TRBJ1-2; the match to TRBD1 covers 7 bases. CDR3 region: CASSLQRDLDRKIKF. The CDR3 DNA reads TGTGCCAGCAGCTTACAAAGGGACCTGGACAGGAAAATAAAATTC.